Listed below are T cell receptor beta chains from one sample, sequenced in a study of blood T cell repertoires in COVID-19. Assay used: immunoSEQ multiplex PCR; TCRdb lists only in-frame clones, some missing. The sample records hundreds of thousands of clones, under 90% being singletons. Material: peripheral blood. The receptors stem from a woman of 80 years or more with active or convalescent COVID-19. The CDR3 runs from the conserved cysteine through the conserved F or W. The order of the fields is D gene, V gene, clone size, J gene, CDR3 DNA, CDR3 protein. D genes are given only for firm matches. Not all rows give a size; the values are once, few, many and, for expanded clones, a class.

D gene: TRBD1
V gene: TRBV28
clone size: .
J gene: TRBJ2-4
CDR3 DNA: TGTGCCAGCAGTTTACCCCAACAGGGGATGGCCAAAAACATTCAGTACTTC
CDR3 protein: CASSLPQQGMAKNIQYF

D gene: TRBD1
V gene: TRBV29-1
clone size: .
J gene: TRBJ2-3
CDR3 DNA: TGCAGCGCCCGGGACAGGACCGACACAGATACGCAGTATTTT
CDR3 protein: CSARDRTDTDTQYF

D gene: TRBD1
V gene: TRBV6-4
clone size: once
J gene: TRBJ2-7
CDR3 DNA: TGTGCCAGCAGTGGCCGGACAGGGTGGTACGAGCAGTACTTC
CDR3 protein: CASSGRTGWYEQYF

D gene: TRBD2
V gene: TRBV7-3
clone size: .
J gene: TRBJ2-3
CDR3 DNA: TGTGCCAGCAGCCCCCGGGGGGGAGATACGCAGTATTTT
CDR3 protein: CASSPRGGDTQYF

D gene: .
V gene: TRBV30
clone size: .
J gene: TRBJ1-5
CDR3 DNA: TGTGCCTGGAGCGTACAGGGAATCCAGCCCCAGCATTTT
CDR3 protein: CAWSVQGIQPQHF

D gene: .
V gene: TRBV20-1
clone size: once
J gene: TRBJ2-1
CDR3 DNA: TGCAGTGCTCAAAACAATGAGCAGTTCTTC
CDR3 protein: CSAQNNEQFF

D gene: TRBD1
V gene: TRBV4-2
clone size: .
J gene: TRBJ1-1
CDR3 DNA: TGTGCCAGCAGCCAAGATTCAGTTGGGGACAGGCGTAACACTGAAGCTTTCTTT
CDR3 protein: CASSQDSVGDRRNTEAFF

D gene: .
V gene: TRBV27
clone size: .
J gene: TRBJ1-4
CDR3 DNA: TGTGCCAGCAGTTTAAGGTCGGGAGGGAGCGAAAAACTGTTTTTT
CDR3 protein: CASSLRSGGSEKLFF

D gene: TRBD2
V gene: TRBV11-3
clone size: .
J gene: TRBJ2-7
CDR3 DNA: TGTGCCAGCAGCTTAGGACTAGCGTACGAGCAGTACTTC
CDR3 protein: CASSLGLAYEQYF

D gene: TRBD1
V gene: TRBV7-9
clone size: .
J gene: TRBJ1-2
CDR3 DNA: TGTGCCAGCAGCTTCAGGGGGCTCCAGGATGGCTACACCTTC
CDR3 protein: CASSFRGLQDGYTF

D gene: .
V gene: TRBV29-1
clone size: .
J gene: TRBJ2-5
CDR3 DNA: TGCAGCGTTGAATATATAGAGACCCAGTACTTC
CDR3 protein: CSVEYIETQYF

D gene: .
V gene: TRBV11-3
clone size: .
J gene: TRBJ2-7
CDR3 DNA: TGTGCCAGCAGCTTAGATCGGGGAGCATCCTACGAGCAGTACTTC
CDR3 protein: CASSLDRGASYEQYF

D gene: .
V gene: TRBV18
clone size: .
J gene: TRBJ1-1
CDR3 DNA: TGTGCCAGCTCACGCCAGACGGGTTTAGCTTTCTTT
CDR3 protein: CASSRQTGLAFF

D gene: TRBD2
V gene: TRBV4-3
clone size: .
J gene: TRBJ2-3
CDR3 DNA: TGCGCCAGCAGCCAAGGGCTAGCGGCAGATACGCAGTATTTT
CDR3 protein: CASSQGLAADTQYF

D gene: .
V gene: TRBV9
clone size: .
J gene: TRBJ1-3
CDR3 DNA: TGTGCCAGCAGCGAAGAGCGGAGATTGGGAGGAAACACCATATATTTT
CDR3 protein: CASSEERRLGGNTIYF

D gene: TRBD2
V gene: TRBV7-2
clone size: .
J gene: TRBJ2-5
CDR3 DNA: TGTGCCAGCAGCAGGGGACTAAGACAAGAGACCCAGTACTTC
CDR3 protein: CASSRGLRQETQYF

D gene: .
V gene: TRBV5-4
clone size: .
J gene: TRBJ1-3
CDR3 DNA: TGTGCCAGCAGCCAGGGACAAGTTTCTGGAAACACCATATATTTT
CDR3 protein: CASSQGQVSGNTIYF

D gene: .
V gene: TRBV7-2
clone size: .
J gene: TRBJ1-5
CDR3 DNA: TGTGCCAGCAGCCCCGCGCCCACGGGGCAGGGAGGCCAGCCCCAGCATTTT
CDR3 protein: CASSPAPTGQGGQPQHF

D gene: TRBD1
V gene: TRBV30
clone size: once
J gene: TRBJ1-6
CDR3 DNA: TGTGCCTGGAGGGAGCCTACAGGGGCCAAGAAGACCAATTCACCCCTCCACTTT
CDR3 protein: CAWREPTGAKKTNSPLHF

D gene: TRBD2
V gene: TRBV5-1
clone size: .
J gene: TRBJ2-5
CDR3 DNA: TGCGCCAGCAGCTTTAGCGGGAGGGTGGAGACCCAGTACTTC
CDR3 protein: CASSFSGRVETQYF

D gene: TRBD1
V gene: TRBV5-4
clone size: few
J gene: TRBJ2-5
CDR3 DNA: TGTGCCAGCAGCTTGGAAACCGGGACAGGGGTTGAGACCCAGTACTTC
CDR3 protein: CASSLETGTGVETQYF

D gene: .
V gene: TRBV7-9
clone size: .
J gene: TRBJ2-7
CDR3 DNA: TGTGCCAGCAGCCCCCGACTAGACCTCCCATACGAGCAGTACTTC
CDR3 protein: CASSPRLDLPYEQYF

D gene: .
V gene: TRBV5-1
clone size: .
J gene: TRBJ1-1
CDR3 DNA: TGCGCCAGCAGATCCCAGGGAAACACTGAAGCTTTCTTT
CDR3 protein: CASRSQGNTEAFF

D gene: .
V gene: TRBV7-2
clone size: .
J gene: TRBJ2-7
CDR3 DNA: TGTGCCAGCAGCTTCGGCGGGACGACCTACGAGCAGTACTTC
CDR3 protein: CASSFGGTTYEQYF

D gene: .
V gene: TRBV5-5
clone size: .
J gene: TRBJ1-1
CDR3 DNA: TGTGCCAGCAGCCCCGGGGTACTGGAAGCTTTCTTT
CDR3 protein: CASSPGVLEAFF

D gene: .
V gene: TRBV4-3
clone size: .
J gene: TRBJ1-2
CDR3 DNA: TGCGCCAGCAGCCAAACCGTCTCAGGGGCCGGCTACACCTTC
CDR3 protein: CASSQTVSGAGYTF

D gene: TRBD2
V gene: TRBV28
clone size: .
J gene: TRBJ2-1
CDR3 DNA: TGTGCCAGCAGGGGACTAGCGGCCTACAATGAGCAGTTCTTC
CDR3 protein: CASRGLAAYNEQFF

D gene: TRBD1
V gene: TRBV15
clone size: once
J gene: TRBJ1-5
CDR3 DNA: TGTGCCACCAGCAGAGATTTTGAGAGACAGGGGGGTGGTTGGAGCAATCAGCCCCAGCATTTT
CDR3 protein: CATSRDFERQGGGWSNQPQHF

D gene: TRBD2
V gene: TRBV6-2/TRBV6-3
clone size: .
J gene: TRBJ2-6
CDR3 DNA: TGTGCCAGCAGTTACTCAGGACTAGCGGGAGTCTCAGGGGCCAACGTCCTGACTTTC
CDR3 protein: CASSYSGLAGVSGANVLTF

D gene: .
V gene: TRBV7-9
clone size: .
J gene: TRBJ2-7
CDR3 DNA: TGTGCCAGCAGCTCTGGAGGGGGGGGTCAGCGGTCCCCTTTCGAGCAGTACTTC
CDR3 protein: CASSSGGGGQRSPFEQYF

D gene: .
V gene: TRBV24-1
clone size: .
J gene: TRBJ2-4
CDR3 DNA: TGTGCCACCAGTGATATCCAGGGAGGCAAAAACATTCAGTACTTC
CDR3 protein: CATSDIQGGKNIQYF

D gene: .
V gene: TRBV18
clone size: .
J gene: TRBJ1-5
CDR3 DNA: TGTGCCAGCTCCGACACTCTCCGGGGGGGCGTAGGCAATCAGCCCCAGCATTTT
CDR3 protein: CASSDTLRGGVGNQPQHF

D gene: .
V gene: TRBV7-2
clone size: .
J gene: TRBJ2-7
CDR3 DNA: TGTGCCAGCAGCTTAGGAGGCGGAATCTCCTACGAGCAGTACTTC
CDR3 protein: CASSLGGGISYEQYF

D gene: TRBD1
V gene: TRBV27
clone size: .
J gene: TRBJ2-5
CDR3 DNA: TGTGCCAGCAGTTGGAGTGCAGGGGGCTTAGGAGAGACCCAGTACTTC
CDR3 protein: CASSWSAGGLGETQYF

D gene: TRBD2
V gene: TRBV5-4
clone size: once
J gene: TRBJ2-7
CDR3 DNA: TGTGCCAGCAGCTCATTGACTAGCGGATTATACGAGCAGTACTTC
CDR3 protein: CASSSLTSGLYEQYF

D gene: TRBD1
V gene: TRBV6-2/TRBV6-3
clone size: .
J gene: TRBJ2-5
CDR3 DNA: TGTGCCAGCAGTACAGGGGTATGGGGAGAGACCCAGTACTTC
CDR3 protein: CASSTGVWGETQYF

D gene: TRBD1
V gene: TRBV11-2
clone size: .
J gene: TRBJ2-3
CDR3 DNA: TGTGCCAGCAGCTTCCCTCCAGGGGGCCTAAGCACAGATACGCAGTATTTT
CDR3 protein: CASSFPPGGLSTDTQYF

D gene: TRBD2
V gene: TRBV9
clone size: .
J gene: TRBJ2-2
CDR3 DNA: TGTGCCAGCAGACCTGAAGCGGGAACTCCAGAAATCGGGGAGCTGTTTTTT
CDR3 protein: CASRPEAGTPEIGELFF

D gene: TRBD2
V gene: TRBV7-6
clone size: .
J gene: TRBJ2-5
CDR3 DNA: TGTGCCAGCAGCTTACTAGCGGGAGAGACCCAGTACTTC
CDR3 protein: CASSLLAGETQYF

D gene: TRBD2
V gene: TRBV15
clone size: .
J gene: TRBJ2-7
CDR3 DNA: TGTGCCACCAGCAGAGATGGGGGGGAGACCCCCTACGAGCAGTACTTC
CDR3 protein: CATSRDGGETPYEQYF

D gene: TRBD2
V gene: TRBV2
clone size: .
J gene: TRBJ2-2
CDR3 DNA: TGTGCCAGCAGTCGACTAGCGGGAGGCACCGGGGAGCTGTTTTTT
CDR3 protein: CASSRLAGGTGELFF

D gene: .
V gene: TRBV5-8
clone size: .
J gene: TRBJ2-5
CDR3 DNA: TGTGCCAGCAGCTTGACGCAGGGGGGCCGAGAGACCCAGTACTTC
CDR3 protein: CASSLTQGGRETQYF

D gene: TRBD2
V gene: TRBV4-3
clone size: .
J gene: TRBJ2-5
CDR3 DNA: TGCGCCAGCAGCCGGACTAGCTTGGAGACCCAGTACTTC
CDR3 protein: CASSRTSLETQYF

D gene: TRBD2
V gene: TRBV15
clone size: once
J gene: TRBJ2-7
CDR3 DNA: TGTGCCACCAGCAGAGCGGGAGGCCCTTACGAGCAGTACTTC
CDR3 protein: CATSRAGGPYEQYF

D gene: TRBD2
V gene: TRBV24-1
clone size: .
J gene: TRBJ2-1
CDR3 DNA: TGTGCCACCAGTGATCACGGACTAGCGGGGATGAGCTCCTACAATGAGCAGTTCTTC
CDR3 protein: CATSDHGLAGMSSYNEQFF

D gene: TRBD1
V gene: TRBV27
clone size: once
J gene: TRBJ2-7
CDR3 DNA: TGTGCCAGCAGCACCTTCGGACAGGCCGACTCCTACGAGCAGTACTTC
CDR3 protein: CASSTFGQADSYEQYF

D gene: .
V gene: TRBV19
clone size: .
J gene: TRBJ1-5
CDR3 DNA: TGTGCCAGTTCGTACTCCTTTATTAGGGGGAATCAGCCCCAGCATTTT
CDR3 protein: CASSYSFIRGNQPQHF

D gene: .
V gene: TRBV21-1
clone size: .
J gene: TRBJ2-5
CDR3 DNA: TGTGCCAGCAGCAAAGACGAGGGAGGGGAGACCCAGTACTTC
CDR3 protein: CASSKDEGGETQYF

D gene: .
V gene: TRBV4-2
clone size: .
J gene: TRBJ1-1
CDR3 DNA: TGTGCCAGCAGCCAACCCGGGACTGAAGCTTTCTTT
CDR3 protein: CASSQPGTEAFF

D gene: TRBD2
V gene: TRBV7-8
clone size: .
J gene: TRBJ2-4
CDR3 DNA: TGTGCCAGCAGCGACCGTTTGGGACTAGCGGGGGGCCGGGCCAAAAACATTCAGTACTTC
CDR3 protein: CASSDRLGLAGGRAKNIQYF

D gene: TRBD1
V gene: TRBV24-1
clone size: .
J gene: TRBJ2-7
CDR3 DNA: TGTGCCACCAGTGATGGGACAGGGGATCACGAGCAGTACTTC
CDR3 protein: CATSDGTGDHEQYF

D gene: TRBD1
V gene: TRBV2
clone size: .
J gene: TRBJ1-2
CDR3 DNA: TGTGCCAGCGGACAGGGAGGAGGCTACACCTTC
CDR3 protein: CASGQGGGYTF

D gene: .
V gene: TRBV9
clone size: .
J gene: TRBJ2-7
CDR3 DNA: TGTGCCAGCAGCGGACAGCAGGGAAACCCCTACGAGCAGTACTTC
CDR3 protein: CASSGQQGNPYEQYF

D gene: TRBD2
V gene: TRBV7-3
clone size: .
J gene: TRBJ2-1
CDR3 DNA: TGTGCCAGCAGCTTAGTGGGACTAGGGTCCAATGAGCAGTTCTTC
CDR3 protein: CASSLVGLGSNEQFF

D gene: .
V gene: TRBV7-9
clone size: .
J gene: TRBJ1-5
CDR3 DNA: TGTGCCAGCAGCTTAGCTGAGGGGCCCCAGCATTTT
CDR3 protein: CASSLAEGPQHF

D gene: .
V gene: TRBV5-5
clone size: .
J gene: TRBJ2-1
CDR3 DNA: TGTGCCAGCAGCTTTCTCACTAGCTGGGAGCAGTTCTTC
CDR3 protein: CASSFLTSWEQFF

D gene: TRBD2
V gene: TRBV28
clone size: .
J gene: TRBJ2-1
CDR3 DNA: TGTGCCAGCAGTTCAATCGATCTCCATAGCGGGGGGTACTCCTACAATGAGCAGTTCTTC
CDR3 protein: CASSSIDLHSGGYSYNEQFF